This is a list of T cell receptor beta chains from one sample in a study of blood T cell repertoires in COVID-19. Assay: immunoSEQ multiplex PCR; the TCRdb copy retains only in-frame clones and omits some. Altogether hundreds of thousands of clones are present, 80% to 90% being singletons, with the ten largest covering roughly a tenth. Sequencing was done on a sample of peripheral blood. Every receptor here comes from a woman between 65 and 79 years old with COVID-19, enrolled during active disease. Both conserved end residues are part of each CDR3.

14,TRBV7-3,TRBJ2-5,CASSPGTTQETQYF
13,TRBV28,TRBJ2-1,CASRKTGYNEQFF
14,TRBV30,TRBJ1-5,CAWSVMAPGQPQHF
15,TRBV4-1,TRBJ2-7,CASSLDYHYTYEQYF
18,TRBV18,TRBJ2-2,CASSRGLAGGPNTGELFF
15,TRBV18,TRBJ1-5,CASSPFAGSVQPQHF
16,TRBV4-1,TRBJ2-5,CASTRTSGRPGETQYF
15,TRBV13,TRBJ2-1,CASSFSSGRASEQFF
15,TRBV7-9,TRBJ2-5,CASSLGLAAPRTQYF
16,TRBV30,TRBJ2-7,CAWSVPRTSGGYEQYF
11,TRBV21-1,TRBJ2-1,CASMKTSRQFF
13,TRBV14,TRBJ2-3,CASSQHSTSPQYF
14,TRBV18,TRBJ2-7,CASSPSRSYYEQYF
13,TRBV19,TRBJ2-1,CASSIELHRDQFF
13,TRBV9,TRBJ1-4,CASSAWLSGKLFF
15,TRBV11-3,TRBJ2-7,CASSLGGGQGHEQYF
16,TRBV4-1,TRBJ1-4,CASSRSPSLTNEKLFF
14,TRBV6-6,TRBJ1-4,CASRQTGANEKLFF
14,TRBV29-1,TRBJ2-7,CSVRLAGGSYEQYF
14,TRBV28,TRBJ1-5,CASSWRVWNQPQHF
13,TRBV5-1,TRBJ1-2,CASSFTGVNGYTF
14,TRBV7-2,TRBJ2-3,CASSSRTGADTQYF
16,TRBV30,TRBJ2-3,CAWSATRDSGTDTQYF
14,TRBV6-6,TRBJ1-2,CASSRTGQDHGYTF
14,TRBV28,TRBJ2-7,CASSPLSGGYEQYF
16,TRBV18,TRBJ1-2,CASSPEGRTSNYGYTF
15,TRBV3-1/TRBV3-2,TRBJ1-2,CATSETGQGGYGYTF
15,TRBV18,TRBJ2-2,CASSRTGGAPGELFF
15,TRBV11-2,TRBJ2-2,CASSLAGRNTGELFF
15,TRBV27,TRBJ2-7,CASSPPGQGTYEQYF
13,TRBV11-2,TRBJ1-6,CASSPIRNSPLHF
12,TRBV29-1,TRBJ1-2,CSVEGYSYGYTF
16,TRBV18,TRBJ2-7,CASSPLPGHLSGEQYF
17,TRBV6-6,TRBJ2-2,CASSRGTSGRVTGELFF
12,TRBV5-6,TRBJ2-4,CASGEQGNIQYF
19,TRBV10-1,TRBJ1-5,CASSGRGQIRLRSNQPQHF
14,TRBV11-1,TRBJ2-7,CASSLGEFRLEQYF
14,TRBV24-1,TRBJ1-5,CATSDSGKDQPQHF
13,TRBV19,TRBJ1-5,CASSMAVGGPQHF
14,TRBV3-1/TRBV3-2,TRBJ1-1,CASSQDIRVTEAFF
13,TRBV28,TRBJ1-1,CASRGQGNTEAFF
12,TRBV24-1,TRBJ2-7,CATSGAAYEQYF
14,TRBV15,TRBJ1-5,CATSRGHLNQPQHF
15,TRBV7-3,TRBJ2-7,CASSPAGGRAYEQYF
14,TRBV7-3,TRBJ1-1,CASSLEGAGTEAFF
15,TRBV14,TRBJ2-5,CASSQGQGYGETQYF
16,TRBV7-2,TRBJ2-7,CASSQLPRDILYEQYF
14,TRBV4-1,TRBJ2-4,CASSPQGPGNIQYF
15,TRBV19,TRBJ2-5,CASAKGLAGVETQYF
13,TRBV2,TRBJ1-1,CASSEREDTEAFF
14,TRBV19,TRBJ1-2,CASSVRGMDYGYTF
13,TRBV5-6,TRBJ1-4,CASSLGRDEKLFF
16,TRBV5-1,TRBJ1-2,CASSLAAGGGYYGYTF
14,TRBV7-9,TRBJ1-1,CASRDGQGNTEAFF
13,TRBV19,TRBJ2-3,CASSRRNTDTQYF
13,TRBV7-9,TRBJ1-2,CASSPDRELGYTF
15,TRBV19,TRBJ1-2,CASRRGGKGNYGYTF
15,TRBV7-2,TRBJ1-2,CASSLVGGGIDGYTF
13,TRBV30,TRBJ1-5,CAWSREGNQPQHF
15,TRBV6-2/TRBV6-3,TRBJ2-7,CASSDGQGVIDEQYF